Listed here are 13 T cell receptor beta chains from one sample, sequenced in a study of T cell clonality in common variable immunodeficiency. TCRdb's table, derived via immunoSEQ multiplex PCR, lists solely in-frame clones and lacks some. Recorded here are more than 65,000 clones, none singletons. Sequencing was done on a sample of peripheral blood mononuclear cells. The receptors were sampled from a person between 18 and 75 years old in good health.

This clone was seen at least ten times. The CDR3 is cut off 3 residues early in the read; its end comes from the germline J gene. This sequence joins TRBV5-1 and TRBJ2-2; D possibly uses TRBD1 or TRBD2 (6 bases each). This CDR3 is 15 amino acids long. Germline V lookup: CDR1 SGHRS, CDR2 YFSETQ. Trimming removed 3 bases at V and 4 bases at J, with 13 bases between. The CDR3: CASSSLQGGTGELFF. CDR3 DNA, as far as it was read: TGCGCCAGCAGCTCACTACAGGGAGGCACCGGGGAG.

There are many counts of this clone. The CDR3 goes on 3 residues after the read ends, and that part is filled in from the germline J gene. The V gene is TRBV6-2 or TRBV6-3, the J gene TRBJ2-2; 7 bases align to TRBD1. After removal of 6 bases from V and 4 bases from J, the junction contained 11 bases not matched to a gene. The CDR3 totals 16 residues. Germline V gives CDR1 MNHEY, CDR2 SVGEGT. The CDR3 loop reads CASRIQQGPPTGELFF. The CDR3 DNA, read in part, is TGTGCCAGCAGGATACAACAGGGGCCGCCCACCGGGGAG.

This clone showed up many times. The read comes to an end 3 residues before the CDR3 does, leaving the germline J gene to fill in the end. The J gene is TRBJ2-1, the V gene TRBV5-6, with 7 nucleotides matching TRBD2. Trimming cost V 0 bases and J 5 bases; bases outside gene matches: 5. Germline CDR1 SGHDT, CDR2 YYEEEE. The CDR3 is 15 amino acids. CDR3 amino acids: CASSLGLADNNEQFF. The CDR3 DNA, read in part, is TGTGCCAGCAGCTTGGGGCTAGCGGATAACAATGAG. The full variable domain, completed using reference TRBV5-6 and TRBJ2-1, is DAGVTQSPTHLIKTRGQQVTLRCSPKSGHDTVSWYQQALGQGPQFIFQYYEEEERQRGNFPDRFSGHQFPNYSSELNVNALLLGDSALYLCASSLGLADNNEQFFGPGTRLTVL.

This clone was seen many times. The sequence runs out 3 residues before the end of the CDR3; the remainder is reconstructed from the germline J gene. This chain links TRBV10-1 with TRBJ1-2; no clear D. V shed 3 bases and J shed 0 bases, with 2 bases lying between them. This CDR3 spans 12 amino acids. The germline V gene encodes CDR1 WNHNN and CDR2 SYGVQD (reference sequence). The CDR3 region is CASSDTNYGYTF. CDR3 DNA, as far as it was read: TGCGCCAGCAGTGACACTAACTATGGC.

This clone was counted ten times or more. The read ends 3 residues before the CDR3 terminus; that terminus is restored from the germline J gene. The chain recombines TRBV10-1 with TRBJ2-7, with D perhaps TRBD1 (6 bases). The CDR3 runs 14 residues. V was cut by 4 bases and J by 2 bases, with 12 bases left in between. The germline CDR1 and CDR2 sequences are WNHNN and SYGVQD (reference sequence). The CDR3 spells CASSGKDSTYEQYF. The sequenced CDR3 bases are TGCGCCAGCAGTGGGAAGGACAGTACCTACGAG.

In its sample, this clone was seen many times. The read finishes 3 residues shy of the CDR3 end, and the germline J gene is used to complete it. V and J are TRBV11-2 and TRBJ2-7; D call uncertain. The germline V and J ends were trimmed by 5 bases and 2 bases, with 13 bases remaining between them. The CDR3 has 14 residues. Germline CDR1 reads SGHAT; CDR2 reads FQNNGV. CDR3 DNA (partial): TGTGCCAGCAGCCTAGGGAACAGAGCCTACGAG. Its protein is CASSLGNRAYE. The full CDR3 protein reads CASSLGNRAYEQYF.

At least ten counts were recorded for this clone. From the germline J gene comes the end of the CDR3, since the read stops 3 residues before it. The chain combines TRBV28 with TRBJ2-3, with a weak D call TRBD2 (5 bases). The CDR3 is 17 amino acids. Germline V gives CDR1 MDHEN, CDR2 SYDVKM. V lost 5 bases and J 3 bases, leaving 21 bases between the germline ends. The CDR3 reads CASSPLPRVGLTDTQYF. CDR3 bases read: TGTGCCAGCAGTCCCCTGCCCCGGGTCGGACTGACAGATACG.

This clone was counted ten times or more. The read is 3 residues too short to cover the CDR3 end, so that end is filled in from the germline J gene. The chain has TRBV9 and TRBJ2-7, with a weak D call TRBD1 (5 bases). CDR3 length: 15 residues. The V end was cut by 3 bases, the J end by 2 bases, with 15 bases between. CDR1 and CDR2 (germline): SGDLS, YYNGEE. The CDR3 loop is CASSAIDRFAYEQYF. The CDR3 bases that were read are TGTGCCAGCAGCGCCATCGACAGATTCGCCTACGAG.

The table lists this clone with many counts. The read stops 3 residues short of the end of the CDR3; the missing end is completed from the germline J gene. The chain has TRBV19 and TRBJ1-5; D call uncertain. The CDR3 consists of 14 residues. Germline V gene data show CDR1 as LNHDA and CDR2 as SQIVND (reference sequence). Trimming removed 7 bases from V and 1 base from J, with 11 bases in between. The CDR3 loop reads CASNDMVSNQPQHF. The DNA read from the CDR3 is TGTGCCAGTAACGACATGGTGAGCAATCAGCCC.

Many counts were recorded for this clone. The observed sequence ends 3 residues before the CDR3 terminus, with the missing tail filled in from the germline J gene. This sample also contains other DNA sequences that code for the same CDR3. The chain links TRBV5-1 to TRBJ2-3; tentatively, D is TRBD2 (5 bases). The CDR3 contains 15 residues. Looked up from germline, CDR1 is SGHRS and CDR2 is YFSETQ. Trimming took off 0 bases at V and 3 bases at J, with 11 bases between the two ends. The CDR3 loop is CASSLDGTGTDTQYF. The part of the CDR3 DNA that was read is TGCGCCAGCAGCTTGGATGGTACGGGGACAGATACG.

This clone was picked up many times. The CDR3 end falls 3 residues outside the read, so it is completed with the germline J gene. The chain carries TRBV24-1 and TRBJ2-3; 7 nucleotides line up with TRBD2. The CDR3 has 14 residues. The junction had 5 bases not matched to a gene; V was cut back by 5 bases and J by 4 bases. Germline V lookup: CDR1 KGHDR, CDR2 SFDVKD. CDR3 sequence: CATSGGGSPDTQYF. The CDR3 bases that were read are TGTGCCACCAGTGGAGGCGGGAGCCCAGATACG.

This clone was counted at least ten times. The DNA ends 3 residues before the CDR3 does, and the rest of the CDR3 is filled in from the germline J gene. This chain joins TRBV4-1 and TRBJ2-3; D perhaps matches TRBD2 (6 bases). This CDR3 has 15 residues. The germline V gene has CDR1 MGHRA and CDR2 YSYEKL. The V end was cut by 0 bases, the J end by 2 bases, with 9 bases between. The part of the CDR3 DNA that was read is TGCGCCAGCAGCCAAGAGCGGGATTTCACAGATACG. This encodes CASSQERDFTDT. The complete CDR3 reads CASSQERDFTDTQYF.

This clone has at least ten counts. With the read ending 3 residues before the CDR3 end, the germline J gene is used to fill in that end. The chain recombines TRBV5-1 with TRBJ1-1; D might be TRBD1 (5 bases). Deletions cut 3 bases from V and 3 bases from J, with 9 bases between. Germline CDR1 and CDR2: SGHRS and YFSETQ. The CDR3 runs to 13 residues. The part of the CDR3 DNA that was read is TGCGCCAGCAGCTCGCAGGGTTACACTGAA. Translated, it gives CASSSQGYTE. The whole CDR3 is CASSSQGYTEAFF.